The 20 T cell receptor beta chains listed next were all sequenced from one sample in a study of blood T cell repertoires in COVID-19. The protocol was immunoSEQ multiplex PCR, while the TCRdb copy is restricted to in-frame clones and leaves out a portion. The sample lists over 250,000 clones, approximately 90% occurring once. Sequencing was carried out using PBMCs or T cells enriched from blood (not recorded which). These receptors all come from a woman between 25 and 40 years old who had recovered from COVID-19.

The chain carries TRBV3-1 (or the pseudogene TRBV3-2) and TRBJ1-5; D is possibly TRBD1 (6 bases). The CDR3 runs 13 residues. Trimming took off 6 bases at V and 6 bases at J, with 12 bases between the two ends. The germline CDR1 and CDR2 sequences are LGHDT and YNNKEL (reference sequence). The CDR3 bases are TGTGCCAGCAGTCTCAGGGGTGGTCAGCCCCAGCATTTT. Its protein product is CASSLRGGQPQHF.

This clone was found once. The chain employs TRBV5-1 and TRBJ2-2, with 9 bases matching TRBD2. CDR1 is SGHRS, CDR2 YFSETQ, per germline. Trimming at V came to 3 bases and at J to 1 base, leaving 4 bases not matched to a gene. The CDR3 consists of 16 residues. DNA for the CDR3: TGCGCCAGCAGCTGGGGGACTAGCCAGAACACCGGGGAGCTGTTTTTT. Its protein is CASSWGTSQNTGELFF.

This rearrangement joins TRBV7-9 to TRBJ2-2; 8 nucleotides match TRBD1. The CDR3 length is 15 residues. Germline V CDR1 and CDR2: SEHNR, FQNEAQ (reference sequence). Losses at the gene ends were 6 bases for V and 1 base for J; bases not matched to a gene: 4. CDR3 protein: CASRSGQGNTGELFF. CDR3 nucleotides: TGTGCCAGCAGATCAGGACAGGGGAACACCGGGGAGCTGTTTTTT. Supplemented by reference TRBV7-9 and TRBJ2-2, the full variable domain reads DTGVSQNPRHKITKRGQNVTFRCDPISEHNRLYWYRQTLGQGPEFLTYFQNEAQLEKSRLLSDRFSAERPKGSFSTLEIQRTEQGDSAMYLCASRSGQGNTGELFFGEGSRLTVL.

V is TRBV11-2 and J is TRBJ2-3; 7 positions agree with TRBD1. The CDR3 contains 17 residues. Trimming at V came to 5 bases and at J to 3 bases, leaving 14 bases not matched to a gene. Germline lookup yields CDR1 SGHAT and CDR2 FQNNGV. CDR3 sequence reads: CASSIGTTGLGTDTQYF. The DNA of the CDR3 is TGTGCCAGCAGCATTGGGACGACAGGGTTGGGTACAGATACGCAGTATTTT.

CDR3 bases: TGTGCCAGCAGCTCCCGGACACAGAACACTGAAGCTTTCTTT. Translating gives CASSSRTQNTEAFF. V and J are TRBV7-9 and TRBJ1-1; a possible D gene is TRBD1 (5 bases). The CDR3 extends over 14 amino acids. V lost 4 bases and J lost 1, with 10 bases in between. CDR1 is SEHNR, CDR2 FQNEAQ, per germline (reference sequence).

This clone was seen only once. The chain uses TRBV7-9 and TRBJ2-6; 12 bases agree with TRBD2. Germline V gene data show CDR1 as SEHNR and CDR2 as FQNEAQ (reference sequence). V gave up 8 bases and J gave up 4 bases; unmatched junction bases: 15. This CDR3 contains 19 residues. CDR3 bases: TGTGCCAGCTATCCCCGCCGGCTAGCGGGAGGGCGCGGGGCCAACGTCCTGACTTTC. Translation gives CASYPRRLAGGRGANVLTF. The full variable domain, completed using reference TRBV7-9 and TRBJ2-6, is DTGVSQNPRHKITKRGQNVTFRCDPISEHNRLYWYRQTLGQGPEFLTYFQNEAQLEKSRLLSDRFSAERPKGSFSTLEIQRTEQGDSAMYLCASYPRRLAGGRGANVLTFGAGSRLTVL.

The rearrangement uses TRBV27 and TRBJ2-1; maybe TRBD2 (6 bases). The CDR3 consists of 15 residues. In germline, CDR1 is MNHEY, CDR2 SMNVEV (reference sequence). V was cut by 7 bases and J by 0 bases, with 13 bases left in between. CDR3 in amino acids: CASTATSLSYNEQFF. DNA for the CDR3: TGTGCCAGCACCGCGACTAGTCTCTCCTACAATGAGCAGTTCTTC.

J is TRBJ2-5 and V is TRBV5-4; 12 bases line up with TRBD1. Germline lookup yields CDR1 SGHNT and CDR2 YYREEE (reference sequence). The CDR3 extends over 17 amino acids. J was trimmed by 5 bases and V by 0 bases; bases with no gene match: 8. CDR3 coding DNA: TGTGCCAGCAGCTTGGTATCGGGACAGGGGGCGAGGGAGACCCAGTACTTC. This encodes CASSLVSGQGARETQYF.

This clone was picked up a small number of times. The J gene is TRBJ1-1, the V gene TRBV28; D remains ambiguous. Germline CDR1 is MDHEN and CDR2 is SYDVKM. The CDR3 totals 16 residues. V dropped 2 bases and J dropped 0 bases, with 13 bases sitting between them. The CDR3 DNA follows: TGTGCCAGCAGTTTAATCTCCCAGAACATGAACACTGAAGCTTTCTTT. Amino acid sequence: CASSLISQNMNTEAFF.

The J gene is TRBJ1-6, the V gene TRBV27, with 7 bases identical to TRBD1. The CDR3 sequence is 14 residues long. Trimming removed 8 bases from V and 6 bases from J; junction bases left unmatched: 7. CDR1 and CDR2 (germline): MNHEY, SMNVEV (reference sequence). CDR3 region: CASRGQLFNSPLHF. Written as DNA, the CDR3 is TGTGCCAGCCGGGGACAGTTATTTAATTCACCCCTCCACTTT.

V usage is TRBV28 and J usage is TRBJ1-2; no reliable D call. The germline V and J ends were trimmed by 6 bases and 4 bases, with 12 bases remaining between them. The CDR3 is 13 amino acids. Per germline, CDR1 MDHEN and CDR2 SYDVKM. The CDR3 bases are TGTGCCAGCAGAGTTGGAGGGCCCTATGGCTACACCTTC. This sequence encodes CASRVGGPYGYTF.

V usage is TRBV3-1 (or the pseudogene TRBV3-2) and J usage is TRBJ2-2; TRBD2 agrees at 12 bases. The CDR3 runs 15 residues. Germline CDR1 LGHDT, CDR2 YNNKEL (reference sequence). Trimming removed 7 bases from V and 5 bases from J; junction bases left unmatched: 5. CDR3 sequence (DNA): TGTGCCAGCAATCTAGCGGGAGGGGGTACCGGGGAGCTGTTTTTT. This codes for CASNLAGGGTGELFF.

This clone was found once. The CDR3 sequence is CASSPRNTGELFF. The CDR3 DNA follows: TGTGCCAGCAGCCCTCGGAACACCGGGGAGCTGTTTTTT. The chain joins TRBV11-3 to TRBJ2-2; D is ambiguous. Germline values: CDR1 SGHNT, CDR2 YENEEA. CDR3 size: 13 residues. V lost 5 bases and J lost 1, with 5 bases in between.

A single count supports this clone. The genes are TRBV7-9 and TRBJ2-3, with 7 bases matching TRBD2. Germline V gene data show CDR1 as SEHNR and CDR2 as FQNEAQ (reference sequence). V trimming: 1 base; J trimming: 3 bases; junction bases outside the gene matches: 7. This CDR3 has 16 amino acids. CDR3 sequence: CASSLEGGRATDTQYF. The CDR3 bases are TGTGCCAGCAGCTTAGAGGGCGGGAGAGCAACAGATACGCAGTATTTT.

The chain uses TRBV19 and TRBJ1-5; D remains unclear. Germline V gene data show CDR1 as LNHDA and CDR2 as SQIVND (reference sequence). The ends were cut back, 1 base at V and 0 bases at J, with 7 bases in the middle. The CDR3 contains 15 residues. CDR3 residues: CASSIGQSSNQPQHF. The DNA for the CDR3 is TGTGCCAGTAGTATAGGGCAGTCTAGCAATCAGCCCCAGCATTTT.

The chain is built from TRBV9 and TRBJ1-1, with 9 bases identical to TRBD1. The ends lost 4 bases at V and 7 bases at J; junction bases unmatched: 5. The CDR3 loop spans 13 amino acids. The germline CDR1 and CDR2 sequences are SGDLS and YYNGEE. The CDR3 DNA reads as TGTGCCAGCAGCCCCGGACAGGGGATTGAAGCTTTCTTT. Protein product: CASSPGQGIEAFF. The full variable domain, completed using reference TRBV9 and TRBJ1-1, is DSGVTQTPKHLITATGQRVTLRCSPRSGDLSVYWYQQSLDQGLQFLIQYYNGEERAKGNILERFSAQQFPDLHSELNLSSLELGDSALYFCASSPGQGIEAFFGQGTRLTVV.

This sequence joins TRBV20-1 and TRBJ1-4; 7 positions match TRBD1. Trimming removed 3 bases from V and 6 bases from J; junction bases left unmatched: 16. The V gene's germline CDR1 is DFQATT and CDR2 SNEGSKA (reference sequence). This CDR3 has 17 residues. The CDR3 DNA follows: TGCAGTGCTAGTCTTACCCCCCGACAGGGCGGGGATGAAAAACTGTTTTTT. It translates to CSASLTPRQGGDEKLFF.

This chain connects TRBV5-4 to TRBJ2-3, with no clear D. The CDR3 is 14 residues long. CDR1 is SGHNT, CDR2 YYREEE, per germline (reference sequence). Trimming removed 0 bases at V and 4 bases at J, with 9 bases between. The CDR3 bases are TGTGCCAGCAGCTTGGCCGTTGTCCCAGATACGCAGTATTTT. Residues: CASSLAVVPDTQYF. The complete variable domain, with remaining parts taken from reference TRBV5-4 and TRBJ2-3, reads ETGVTQSPTHLIKTRGQQVTLRCSSQSGHNTVSWYQQALGQGPQFIFQYYREEENGRGNFPPRFSGLQFPNYSSELNVNALELDDSALYLCASSLAVVPDTQYFGPGTRLTVL.

V usage is TRBV23-1 and J usage is TRBJ1-1; maybe TRBD1 (6 bases). TRBV23-1 belongs to the ORF category, with a function that is uncertain. The ends were cut back, 4 bases at V and 7 bases at J, with 13 bases in the middle. The CDR3 length is 13 residues. This CDR3 reads CASSRTEQFEAFF. DNA for the CDR3: TGCGCCAGCAGTCGGACAGAACAATTTGAAGCTTTCTTT.

This chain links TRBV11-2 with TRBJ2-1; TRBD1 might be the D (5 bases). This CDR3 contains 17 residues. Germline V CDR1 and CDR2: SGHAT, FQNNGV. Trimming shortened V by 1 base and J by 6 bases, and 19 bases separated the two germline ends. CDR3: CASSLALPGWASNEQFF. In DNA, the CDR3 is TGTGCCAGCAGCTTAGCATTACCAGGGTGGGCGAGCAATGAGCAGTTCTTC.